This TCR beta chain was retrieved from a study of siplizumab effects on memory and regulatory T cells. This CDR3 region has 15 residues. Germline V gene lookup returns CDR1 SGHDN and CDR2 FVKESK. V lost 4 bases and J 0 bases, leaving 12 bases between the germline ends. The repertoire was sequenced with immunoSEQ multiplex PCR; TCRdb's copy has only in-frame clones and lacks some. The sample holds over 85,000 clones, around 97% seen once. Whole-study findings and limits: It was never confirmed that proliferating Tregs from siplizumab cultures were suppressive. Phenotypic classification as naive or memory proved unattainable for roughly 75-97% of proliferating CD4+ or CD8+ clones.

Worth noting for this clone: Antigen: not known.

The source material was naive CD4+ T cells sorted from blood. The sequence derives from a human donor in good health. The rearrangement links TRBV14 to TRBJ1-1; D is unclear. The CDR3 loop reads CASSPLGLLNTEAFF. DNA for the CDR3: TGTGCCAGCAGCCCCCTCGGACTTTTGAACACTGAAGCTTTCTTT.